Listed here is a single T cell receptor beta chain. The data belong to a study of control samples from healthy donors and cancer patients. The repertoire was sequenced with immunoSEQ multiplex PCR; TCRdb's copy has only in-frame clones and lacks some. The repertoire holds about 160,000 clones, with 93% as singletons. Looked up from germline, CDR1 is MNHEY and CDR2 is SVGAGI. There are 14 residues in the CDR3. The junction had 4 bases not matched to a gene; V was cut back by 5 bases and J by 1 base. This TCR was sampled from a woman aged 60-70 years in good health. Source material: blood. The gene calls are TRBV6-5 and TRBJ1-2, with 7 bases that match TRBD1. Here the CDR3 reads CASSSAGGNYGYTF. As DNA, the CDR3 is TGTGCCAGCAGTAGCGCAGGGGGTAACTATGGCTACACCTTC.